The present T cell receptor (beta chain) was sequenced within a study of T cell changes during pregnancy in multiple sclerosis. TCRdb's copy holds only in-frame clones and misses some; the assay was immunoSEQ multiplex PCR. The repertoire holds 90,000 to 100,000 clones, with more than 85% as singletons. The CDR3 runs 15 residues. Germline CDR1 and CDR2: LNHDA and SQIVND (reference sequence). Deletions cut 5 bases from V and 4 bases from J, with 17 bases between. The rearrangement joins TRBV19 to TRBJ1-2; a weak D match, TRBD1 (5 bases). Sample: peripheral blood, taken in the first trimester of pregnancy. The receptor comes from a female donor with multiple sclerosis, enrolled in a pregnancy study. CDR3 in amino acids: CASSAPTALGYGYTF. The CDR3 DNA reads as TGTGCCAGTAGTGCCCCGACAGCCCTGGGCTATGGCTACACCTTC.